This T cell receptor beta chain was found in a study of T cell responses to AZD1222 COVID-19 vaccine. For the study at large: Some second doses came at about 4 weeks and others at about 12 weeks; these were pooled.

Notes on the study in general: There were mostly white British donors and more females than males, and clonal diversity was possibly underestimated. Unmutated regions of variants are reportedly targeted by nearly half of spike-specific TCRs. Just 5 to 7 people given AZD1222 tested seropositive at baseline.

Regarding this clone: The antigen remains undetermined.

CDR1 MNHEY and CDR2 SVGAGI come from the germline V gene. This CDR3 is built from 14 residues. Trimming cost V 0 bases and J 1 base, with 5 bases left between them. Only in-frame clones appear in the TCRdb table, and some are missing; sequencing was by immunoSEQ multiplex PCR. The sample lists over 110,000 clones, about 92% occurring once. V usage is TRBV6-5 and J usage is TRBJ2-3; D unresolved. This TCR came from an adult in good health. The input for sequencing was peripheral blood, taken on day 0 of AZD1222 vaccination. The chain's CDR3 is CASSYSSGTDTQYF. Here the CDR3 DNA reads TGTGCCAGCAGTTACTCGAGCGGCACAGATACGCAGTATTTT.